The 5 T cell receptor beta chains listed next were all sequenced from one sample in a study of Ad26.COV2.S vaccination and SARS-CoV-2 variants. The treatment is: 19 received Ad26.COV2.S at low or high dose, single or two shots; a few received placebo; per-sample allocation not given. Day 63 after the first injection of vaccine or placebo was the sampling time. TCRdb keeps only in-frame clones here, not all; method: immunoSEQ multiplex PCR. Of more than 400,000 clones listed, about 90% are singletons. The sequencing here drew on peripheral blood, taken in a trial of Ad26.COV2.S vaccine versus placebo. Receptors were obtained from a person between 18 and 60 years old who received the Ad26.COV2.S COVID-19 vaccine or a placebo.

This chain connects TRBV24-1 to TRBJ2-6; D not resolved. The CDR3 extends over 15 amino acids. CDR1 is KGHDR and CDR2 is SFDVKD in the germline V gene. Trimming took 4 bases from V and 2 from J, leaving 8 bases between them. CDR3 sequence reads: CATSDPPAGANVLTF. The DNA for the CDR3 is TGTGCCACCAGTGACCCCCCTGCTGGGGCCAACGTCCTGACTTTC.

CDR3 sequence (DNA): TGTGCCATCAGTGAGTTCGACAAACGCTCAGGGACCCAGTACTTC. The encoded protein is CAISEFDKRSGTQYF. This sequence joins TRBV10-3 and TRBJ2-5; no clear D gene. The length of the CDR3 is 15 residues. Germline assignment: CDR1 ENHRY and CDR2 SYGVKD. V shed 1 base and J shed 7 bases, with 16 bases lying between them.

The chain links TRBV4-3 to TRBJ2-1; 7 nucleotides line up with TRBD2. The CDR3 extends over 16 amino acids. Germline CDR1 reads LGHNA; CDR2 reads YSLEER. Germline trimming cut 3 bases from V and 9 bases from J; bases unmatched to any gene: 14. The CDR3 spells CASSQSLRGRFSEQFF. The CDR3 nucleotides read TGCGCCAGCAGCCAGTCCCTTCGCGGGAGATTCTCTGAGCAGTTCTTC.

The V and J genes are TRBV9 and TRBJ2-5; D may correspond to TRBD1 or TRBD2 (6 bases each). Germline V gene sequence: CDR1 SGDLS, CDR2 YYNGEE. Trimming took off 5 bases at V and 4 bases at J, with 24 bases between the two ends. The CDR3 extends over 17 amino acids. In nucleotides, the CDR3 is TGTGCCAGCAGTCCTACAGGGTTGGGAGGCGGCCGAGAGACCCAGTACTTC. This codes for CASSPTGLGGGRETQYF.

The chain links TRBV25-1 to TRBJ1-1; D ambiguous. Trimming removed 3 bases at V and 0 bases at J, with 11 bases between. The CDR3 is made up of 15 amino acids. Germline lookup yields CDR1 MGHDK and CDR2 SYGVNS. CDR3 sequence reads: CASSELGSLNTEAFF. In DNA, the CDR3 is TGTGCCAGCAGTGAGTTAGGCAGCTTGAACACTGAAGCTTTCTTT.